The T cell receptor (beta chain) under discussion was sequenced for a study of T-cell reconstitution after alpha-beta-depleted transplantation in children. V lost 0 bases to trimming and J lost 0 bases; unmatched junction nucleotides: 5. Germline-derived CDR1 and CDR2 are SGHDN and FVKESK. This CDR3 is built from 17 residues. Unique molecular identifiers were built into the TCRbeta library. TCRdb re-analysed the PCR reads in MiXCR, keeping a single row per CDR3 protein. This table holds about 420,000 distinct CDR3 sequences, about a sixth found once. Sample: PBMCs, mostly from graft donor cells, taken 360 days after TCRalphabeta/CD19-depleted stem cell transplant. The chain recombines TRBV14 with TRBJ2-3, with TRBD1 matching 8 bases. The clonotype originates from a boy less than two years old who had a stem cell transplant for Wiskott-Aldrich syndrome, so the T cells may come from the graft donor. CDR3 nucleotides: TGTGCCAGCAGCCAAGATCTGGACAGGGTCAGCACAGATACGCAGTATTTT. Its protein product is CASSQDLDRVSTDTQYF.